These 13 T cell receptor beta chains originate from one sample sequenced in a study of OX40 agonist ivuxolimab in advanced cancers. The data were produced by immunoSEQ multiplex PCR, yet TCRdb's version contains in-frame clones alone and is incomplete. This table holds over 65,000 clones, 88% found once. The specimen was CD4+ or CD8+ T cells sorted from blood, collected in a trial of the OX40 agonist ivuxolimab. All receptors derive from an adult with an advanced solid tumor such as melanoma, head and neck, liver or kidney cancer.

This clone was found once. The chain employs TRBV10-3 and TRBJ1-5, with D possibly matching TRBD1 (6 bases). With 7 bases removed from V and 12 bases from J, the gap between germline ends came to 19 bases. Germline values: CDR1 ENHRY, CDR2 SYGVKD. The CDR3 has 13 residues. DNA for the CDR3: TGTGCCATCAAAGGGACAAGCGCGGGTGTCCAGCATTTT. Protein: CAIKGTSAGVQHF.

The genes are TRBV7-3 and TRBJ2-7; D tentatively fits TRBD1 or TRBD2 (5 bases each). Trimming took 5 bases from V and 2 from J, leaving 10 bases between them. The CDR3 extends over 13 amino acids. Germline V gene lookup returns CDR1 SGHTA and CDR2 FQGTGA. The DNA for the CDR3 is TGTGCCAGCAGCCCGGGGCCTCCCTACGAGCAGTACTTC. Its translation is CASSPGPPYEQYF.

This chain connects TRBV5-1 to TRBJ1-2; maybe TRBD1 (5 bases). CDR3 size: 18 residues. Trimming cost V 0 bases and J 0 bases, with 18 bases left between them. Germline V lookup: CDR1 SGHRS, CDR2 YFSETQ. The CDR3 bases are TGCGCCAGCAGCTTGGAAGGAAGCGGGGCGCGGGCTAACTATGGCTACACCTTC. This encodes CASSLEGSGARANYGYTF.

This clone was picked up a small number of times. V usage is TRBV5-1 and J usage is TRBJ1-4; possible D gene TRBD1, 6 bases. Germline V gives CDR1 SGHRS, CDR2 YFSETQ. The CDR3 is 14 amino acids. Trimming removed 6 bases from V and 8 bases from J, with 17 bases in between. In DNA, the CDR3 is TGCGCCAGCACCCCGACAGGCGGTGGGGAAAAACTGTTTTTT. It translates to CASTPTGGGEKLFF.

The genes are TRBV5-1 and TRBJ2-3; D is undetermined. Between the trimmed V and J ends, which lost 6 bases and 0 bases, there was a span of 14 bases. The CDR3 consists of 15 residues. Germline CDR1 is SGHRS and CDR2 is YFSETQ. The CDR3 bases are TGCGCCAGCAAAGTCGGCGCGGTAAGCACAGATACGCAGTATTTT. The encoded protein is CASKVGAVSTDTQYF.

V usage is TRBV15 and J usage is TRBJ2-7; TRBD2 might be the D (6 bases). Germline CDR1 LNHNV, CDR2 YYDKDF (reference sequence). The CDR3 covers 15 residues. Trimming took 0 bases from V and 1 from J, leaving 10 bases between them. CDR3 bases: TGTGCCACCAGCAGAGACAATAGCGGTTCCTACGAGCAGTACTTC. It is translated as CATSRDNSGSYEQYF.

The V and J genes are TRBV6-5 and TRBJ2-7, with TRBD2 matching over 14 bases. V was pared by 7 bases and J by 6 bases, with 8 bases of the junction left unmatched. The germline V gene has CDR1 MNHEY and CDR2 SVGAGI. The CDR3 extends over 15 amino acids. This CDR3 reads CASTRGGLAGVEQYF. CDR3 coding DNA: TGTGCCAGCACCAGGGGGGGACTAGCGGGAGTCGAGCAGTACTTC.

The chain employs TRBV9 and TRBJ2-5, with TRBD2 as a possible D gene (6 bases). The CDR3 loop spans 15 amino acids. Trimming left V 0 bases short and J 4 bases short, with 13 bases between. Germline assignment: CDR1 SGDLS and CDR2 YYNGEE. CDR3 region: CASSVEALGGETQYF. CDR3 sequence (DNA): TGTGCCAGCAGCGTAGAAGCGTTGGGGGGAGAGACCCAGTACTTC. The full variable domain, its missing parts supplied by reference TRBV9 and TRBJ2-5, is DSGVTQTPKHLITATGQRVTLRCSPRSGDLSVYWYQQSLDQGLQFLIQYYNGEERAKGNILERFSAQQFPDLHSELNLSSLELGDSALYFCASSVEALGGETQYFGPGTRLLVL.

The chain combines TRBV10-3 with TRBJ1-1; the D gene is possibly TRBD1 (5 bases). Germline V gene data show CDR1 as ENHRY and CDR2 as SYGVKD. The CDR3 spans 14 residues. The V and J ends lost 0 bases and 10 bases respectively, with 15 bases between them. The CDR3 reads CAISESTVGVGAFF. In DNA, the CDR3 is TGTGCCATCAGTGAGTCGACGGTAGGGGTGGGAGCTTTCTTT.

The rearrangement uses TRBV21-1 and TRBJ2-3; TRBD2, as called in the table, went unchecked against the DNA. TRBV21-1 is a known pseudogene. The CDR3 loop spans 16 amino acids. The CDR3 reads CASSKTSGRGTDTQYF. CDR3 DNA: TGTGCCAGCAGCAAAACTAGCGGGAGGGGCACAGATACGCAGTATTTT.

The chain has TRBV4-1 and TRBJ2-7; D gene uncertain. The CDR3 contains 14 residues. The V end was cut by 2 bases, the J end by 3 bases, with 11 bases between. Germline V gene lookup returns CDR1 MGHRA and CDR2 YSYEKL. CDR3 in amino acids: CASSQPRSSYEQYF. Here the CDR3 DNA reads TGCGCCAGCAGCCAACCTCGGTCCAGCTACGAGCAGTACTTC.

The chain uses TRBV2 and TRBJ2-4, with 8 bases lining up with TRBD1. CDR3 length: 17 amino acids. Germline V gene data show CDR1 as SNHLY and CDR2 as FYNNEI. The ends lost 3 bases at V and 0 bases at J; junction bases unmatched: 7. The CDR3 nucleotides are TGTGCCAGCAGTGACGGGACAGGTCTACTAGCCAAAAACATTCAGTACTTC. Translation gives CASSDGTGLLAKNIQYF.

The chain employs TRBV5-4 and TRBJ1-1; possible D gene TRBD1, 6 bases. The CDR3 runs 13 residues. The germline V and J ends were trimmed by 4 bases and 4 bases, with 11 bases remaining between them. Per germline, CDR1 SGHNT and CDR2 YYREEE (reference sequence). The CDR3 nucleotides are TGTGCCAGCAGCCCCGGACAGACCACTGAAGCTTTCTTT. The encoded protein is CASSPGQTTEAFF.